A single T cell receptor (beta chain) is shown here with its context. The sample belongs to a study of blood T cell repertoires in COVID-19. V shed 2 bases, J shed 5 bases, and the junction held 4 bases outside the gene matches. Germline loops: CDR1 LGHNT, CDR2 FRNRAP. This CDR3 is built from 14 residues. The data were produced by immunoSEQ multiplex PCR, yet TCRdb's version contains in-frame clones alone and is incomplete. This table has some 220,000 clones, about nine tenths appearing once. Sequenced sample: PBMCs or T cells enriched from blood (not recorded which). The clonotype was recovered from a woman in her forties with acute COVID-19. J is TRBJ2-5 and V is TRBV12-5; TRBD1 matches 8 bases. The CDR3 spells CASGLQGAGETQYF. In DNA form, the CDR3 reads TGTGCTAGTGGTTTGCAGGGGGCAGGGGAGACCCAGTACTTC.